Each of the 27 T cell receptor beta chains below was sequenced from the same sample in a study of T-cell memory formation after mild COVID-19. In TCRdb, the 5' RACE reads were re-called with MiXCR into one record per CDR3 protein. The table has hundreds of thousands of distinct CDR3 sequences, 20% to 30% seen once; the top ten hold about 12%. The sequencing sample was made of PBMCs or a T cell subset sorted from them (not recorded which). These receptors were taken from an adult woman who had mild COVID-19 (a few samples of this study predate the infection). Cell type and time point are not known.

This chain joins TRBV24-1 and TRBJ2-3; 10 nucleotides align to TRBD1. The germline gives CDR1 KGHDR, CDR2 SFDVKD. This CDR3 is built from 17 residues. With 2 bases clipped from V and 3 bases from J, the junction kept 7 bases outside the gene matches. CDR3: CATSDSRDRGRTDTQYF. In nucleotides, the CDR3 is TGTGCCACCAGTGATTCCCGGGACAGGGGTAGGACAGATACGCAGTATTTT.

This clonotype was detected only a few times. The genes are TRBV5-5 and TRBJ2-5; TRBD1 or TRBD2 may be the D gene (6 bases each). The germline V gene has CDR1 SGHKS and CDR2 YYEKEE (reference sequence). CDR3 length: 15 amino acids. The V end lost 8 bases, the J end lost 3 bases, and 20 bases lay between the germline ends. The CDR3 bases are TGTGCCAGTCGGCTAGGCCGGGGGCGGAAAGAGACCCAGTACTTC. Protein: CASRLGRGRKETQYF.

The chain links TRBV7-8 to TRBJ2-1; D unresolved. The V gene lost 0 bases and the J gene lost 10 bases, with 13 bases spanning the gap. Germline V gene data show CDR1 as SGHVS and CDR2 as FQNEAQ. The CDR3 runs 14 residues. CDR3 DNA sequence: TGTGCCAGCAGCTTAGCGCTCGGTATCCACGAGCAGTTCTTC. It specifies CASSLALGIHEQFF. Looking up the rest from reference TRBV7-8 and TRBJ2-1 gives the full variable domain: GAGVSQSPRYKVAKRGQDVALRCDPISGHVSLFWYQQALGQGPEFLTYFQNEAQLDKSGLPSDRFFAERPEGSVSTLKIQRTQQEDSAVYLCASSLALGIHEQFFGPGTRLTVL.

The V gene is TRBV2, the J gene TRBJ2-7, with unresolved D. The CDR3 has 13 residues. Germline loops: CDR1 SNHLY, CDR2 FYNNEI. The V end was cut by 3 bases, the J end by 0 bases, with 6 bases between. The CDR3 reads CASSDYPSYEQYF. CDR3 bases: TGTGCCAGCAGTGACTACCCCTCCTACGAGCAGTACTTC.

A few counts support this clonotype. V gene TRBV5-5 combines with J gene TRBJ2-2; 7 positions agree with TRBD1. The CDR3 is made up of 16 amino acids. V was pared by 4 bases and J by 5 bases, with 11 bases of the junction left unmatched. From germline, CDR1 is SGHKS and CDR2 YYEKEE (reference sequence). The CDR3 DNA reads TGTGCCAGCAGCCCCTCACAGGGGCCGGGGACCGGGGAGCTGTTTTTT. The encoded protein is CASSPSQGPGTGELFF.

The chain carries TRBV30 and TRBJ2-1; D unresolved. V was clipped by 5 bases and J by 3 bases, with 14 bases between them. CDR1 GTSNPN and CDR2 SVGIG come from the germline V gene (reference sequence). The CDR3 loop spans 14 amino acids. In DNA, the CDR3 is TGTGCCTGGGAACCCCGGGTGGGCTACAATGAGCAGTTCTTC. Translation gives CAWEPRVGYNEQFF.

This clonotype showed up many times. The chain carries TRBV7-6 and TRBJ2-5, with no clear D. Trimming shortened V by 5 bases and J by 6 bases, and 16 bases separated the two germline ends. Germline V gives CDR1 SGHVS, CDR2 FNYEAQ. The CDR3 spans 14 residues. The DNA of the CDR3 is TGTGCCAGCAGCCCCATGGCCCAGGAAAAGACCCAGTACTTC. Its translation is CASSPMAQEKTQYF. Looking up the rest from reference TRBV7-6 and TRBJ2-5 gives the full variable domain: GAGVSQSPRYKVTKRGQDVALRCDPISGHVSLYWYRQALGQGPEFLTYFNYEAQQDKSGLPNDRFSAERPEGSISTLTIQRTEQRDSAMYRCASSPMAQEKTQYFGPGTRLLVL.

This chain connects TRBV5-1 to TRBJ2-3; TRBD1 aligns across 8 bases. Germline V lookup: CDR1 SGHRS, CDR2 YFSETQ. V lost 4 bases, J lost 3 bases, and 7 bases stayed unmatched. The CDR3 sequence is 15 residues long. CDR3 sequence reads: CASSTGQGGTDTQYF. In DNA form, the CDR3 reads TGCGCCAGCAGCACCGGACAGGGTGGGACAGATACGCAGTATTTT.

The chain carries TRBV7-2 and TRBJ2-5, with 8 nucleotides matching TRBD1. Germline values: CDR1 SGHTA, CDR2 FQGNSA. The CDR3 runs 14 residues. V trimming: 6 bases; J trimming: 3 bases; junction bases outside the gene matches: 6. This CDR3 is CASRGGDRKETQYF. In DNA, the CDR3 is TGTGCCAGCAGAGGAGGGGACAGGAAAGAGACCCAGTACTTC.

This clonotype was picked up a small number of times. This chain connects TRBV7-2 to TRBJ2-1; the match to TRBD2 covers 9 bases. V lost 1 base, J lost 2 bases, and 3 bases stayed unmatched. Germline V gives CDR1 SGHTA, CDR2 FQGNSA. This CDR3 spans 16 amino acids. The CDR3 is CASSLVLAGPYNEQFF. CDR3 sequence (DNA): TGTGCCAGCAGCTTAGTGCTAGCGGGGCCCTACAATGAGCAGTTCTTC.

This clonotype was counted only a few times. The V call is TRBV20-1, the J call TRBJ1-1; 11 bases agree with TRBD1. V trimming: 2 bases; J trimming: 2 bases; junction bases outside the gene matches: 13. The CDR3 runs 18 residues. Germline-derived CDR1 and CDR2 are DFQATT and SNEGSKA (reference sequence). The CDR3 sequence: CSARTPDRGPDVNTEAFF. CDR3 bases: TGCAGTGCTAGAACTCCGGACAGGGGGCCAGATGTCAACACTGAAGCTTTCTTT.

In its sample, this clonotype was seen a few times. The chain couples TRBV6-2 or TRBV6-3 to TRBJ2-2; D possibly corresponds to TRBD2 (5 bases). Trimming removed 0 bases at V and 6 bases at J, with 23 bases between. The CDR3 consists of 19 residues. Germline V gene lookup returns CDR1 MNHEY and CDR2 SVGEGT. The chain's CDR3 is CASSYSISADGGYSGELFF. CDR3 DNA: TGTGCCAGCAGTTACTCGATTTCAGCGGACGGAGGATACTCCGGGGAGCTGTTTTTT.

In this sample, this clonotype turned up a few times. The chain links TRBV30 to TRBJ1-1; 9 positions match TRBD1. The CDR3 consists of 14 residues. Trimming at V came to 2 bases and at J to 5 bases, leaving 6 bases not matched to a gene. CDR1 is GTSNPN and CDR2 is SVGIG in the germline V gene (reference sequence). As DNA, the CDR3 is TGTGCCTGGAGTTCTACAGGGGGCTATACTGAAGCTTTCTTT. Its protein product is CAWSSTGGYTEAFF.

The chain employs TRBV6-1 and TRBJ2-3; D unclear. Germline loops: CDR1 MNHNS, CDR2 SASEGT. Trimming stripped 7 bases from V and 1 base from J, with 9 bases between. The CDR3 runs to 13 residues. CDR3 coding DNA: TGTGCCAGCATGATCACAGGCACAGATACGCAGTATTTT. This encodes CASMITGTDTQYF.

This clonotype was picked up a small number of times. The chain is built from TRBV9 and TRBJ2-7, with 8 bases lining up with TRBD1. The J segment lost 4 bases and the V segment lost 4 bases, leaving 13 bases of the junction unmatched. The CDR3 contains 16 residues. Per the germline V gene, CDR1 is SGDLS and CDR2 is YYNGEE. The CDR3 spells CASSLEPGQEEYEQYF. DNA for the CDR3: TGTGCCAGCAGCCTCGAACCGGGACAGGAGGAGTACGAGCAGTACTTC.

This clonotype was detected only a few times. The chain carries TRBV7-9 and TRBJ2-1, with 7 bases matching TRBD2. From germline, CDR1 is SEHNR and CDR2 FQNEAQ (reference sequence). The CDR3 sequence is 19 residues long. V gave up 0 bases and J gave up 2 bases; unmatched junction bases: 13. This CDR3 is CASSLARFIAGETYNEQFF. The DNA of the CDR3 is TGTGCCAGCAGCTTAGCGCGGTTTATTGCGGGAGAAACCTACAATGAGCAGTTCTTC. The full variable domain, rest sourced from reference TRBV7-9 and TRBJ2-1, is DTGVSQNPRHKITKRGQNVTFRCDPISEHNRLYWYRQTLGQGPEFLTYFQNEAQLEKSRLLSDRFSAERPKGSFSTLEIQRTEQGDSAMYLCASSLARFIAGETYNEQFFGPGTRLTVL.

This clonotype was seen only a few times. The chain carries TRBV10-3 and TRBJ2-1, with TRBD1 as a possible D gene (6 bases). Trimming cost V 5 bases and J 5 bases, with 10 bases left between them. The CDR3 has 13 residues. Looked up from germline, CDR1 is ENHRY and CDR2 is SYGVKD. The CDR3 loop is CAISTDSNNEQFF. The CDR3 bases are TGTGCCATCAGTACGGACAGCAACAATGAGCAGTTCTTC.

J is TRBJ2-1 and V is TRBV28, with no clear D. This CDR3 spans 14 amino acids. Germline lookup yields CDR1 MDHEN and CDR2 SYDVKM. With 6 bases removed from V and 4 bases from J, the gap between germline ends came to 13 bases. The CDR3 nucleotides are TGTGCCAGCAGGATCCCGAACGGGTACAATGAGCAGTTCTTC. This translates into CASRIPNGYNEQFF.

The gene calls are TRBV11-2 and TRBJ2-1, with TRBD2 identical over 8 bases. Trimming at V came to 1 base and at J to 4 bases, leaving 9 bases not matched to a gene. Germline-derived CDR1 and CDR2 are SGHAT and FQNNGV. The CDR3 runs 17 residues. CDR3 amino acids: CASSLAAGGPGYNEQFF. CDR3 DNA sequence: TGTGCCAGCAGCTTAGCGGCGGGAGGACCCGGATACAATGAGCAGTTCTTC.

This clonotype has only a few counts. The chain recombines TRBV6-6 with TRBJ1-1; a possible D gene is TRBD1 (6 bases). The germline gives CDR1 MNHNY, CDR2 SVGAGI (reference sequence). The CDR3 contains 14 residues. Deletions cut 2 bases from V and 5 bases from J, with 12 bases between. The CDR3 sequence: CASSYGRGGTEAFF. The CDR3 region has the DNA TGTGCCAGCAGTTACGGCAGGGGAGGAACTGAAGCTTTCTTT.

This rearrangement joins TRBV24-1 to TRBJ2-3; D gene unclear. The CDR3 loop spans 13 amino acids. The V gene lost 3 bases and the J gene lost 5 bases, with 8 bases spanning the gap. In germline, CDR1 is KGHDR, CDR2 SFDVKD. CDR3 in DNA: TGTGCCACCAGTGATGCTGTGGGAGATACGCAGTATTTT. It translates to CATSDAVGDTQYF.

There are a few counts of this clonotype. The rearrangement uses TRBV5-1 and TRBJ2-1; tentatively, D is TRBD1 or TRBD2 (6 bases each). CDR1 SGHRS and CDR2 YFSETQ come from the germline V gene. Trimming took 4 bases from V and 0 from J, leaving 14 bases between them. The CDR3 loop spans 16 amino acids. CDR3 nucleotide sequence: TGCGCCAGCAGCCCTAGGGGGGATAGCTCCTACAATGAGCAGTTCTTC. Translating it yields CASSPRGDSSYNEQFF.

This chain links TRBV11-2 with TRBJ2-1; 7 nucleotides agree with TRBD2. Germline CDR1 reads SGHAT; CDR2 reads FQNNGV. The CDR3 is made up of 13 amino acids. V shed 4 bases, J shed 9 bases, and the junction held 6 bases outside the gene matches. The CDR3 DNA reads TGTGCCAGCAGCTCTGCTGAGCGGGGTGAGCAGTTCTTC. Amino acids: CASSSAERGEQFF.

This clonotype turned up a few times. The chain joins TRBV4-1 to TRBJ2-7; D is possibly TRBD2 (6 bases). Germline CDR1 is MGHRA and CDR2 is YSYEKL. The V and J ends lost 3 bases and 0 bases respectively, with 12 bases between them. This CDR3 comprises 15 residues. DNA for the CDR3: TGCGCCAGCAGCCAGTATCTAGCGAACTCCTACGAGCAGTACTTC. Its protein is CASSQYLANSYEQYF.

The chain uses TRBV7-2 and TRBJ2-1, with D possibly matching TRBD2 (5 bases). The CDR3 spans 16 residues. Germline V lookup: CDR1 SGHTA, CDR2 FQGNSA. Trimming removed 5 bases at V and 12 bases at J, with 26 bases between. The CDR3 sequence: CASSPRSAPTMSGQFF. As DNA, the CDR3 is TGTGCCAGCAGCCCCAGGTCAGCTCCTACAATGAGCGGGCAGTTCTTC.

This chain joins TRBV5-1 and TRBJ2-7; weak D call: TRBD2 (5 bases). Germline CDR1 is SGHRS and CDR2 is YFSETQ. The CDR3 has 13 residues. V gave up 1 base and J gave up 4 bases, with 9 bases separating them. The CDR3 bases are TGCGCCAGCAGCTTGTATGAGGGATACGAGCAGTACTTC. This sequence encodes CASSLYEGYEQYF.

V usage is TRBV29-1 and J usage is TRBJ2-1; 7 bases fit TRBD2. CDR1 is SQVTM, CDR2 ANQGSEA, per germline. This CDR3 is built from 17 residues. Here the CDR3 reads CSSRDGRLGVIGNEQFF. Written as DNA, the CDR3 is TGCTCCTCACGGGACGGGAGGTTAGGAGTCATTGGGAATGAGCAGTTCTTC.